The present TCR beta chain was sequenced within a study of T cells in Graves' hyperthyroidism and ophthalmopathy. The investigators amplified TCR beta CDR3 regions from RNA transcripts. A first-round RT-PCR of the TCR CDR3 used the HTBI primer set. A single record per CDR3 protein comes from TCRdb applying MiXCR to the multiplex PCR reads. The sample holds approximately 600,000 distinct CDR3 sequences; around 15% are singletons and the top ten take less than 4.5%. The sample holds many counts of this clonotype. Uncontrolled infection, other autoimmune disease, pregnancy or lactation barred patients from enrollment. The germline V and J ends were trimmed by 2 bases and 2 bases, with 16 bases remaining between them. This CDR3 has 16 amino acids. CDR1 and CDR2 (germline): SQVTM, ANQGSEA.

What was sequenced was blood. The receptor comes from a woman in her thirties with Graves' hyperthyroidism. The chain has TRBV29-1 and TRBJ2-1, with D possibly TRBD1 on 6 matching bases. Written as DNA, the CDR3 is TGCAGCGTTGAAATTCCCAGACAGGAGACCTACAATGAGCAGTTCTTC. This gives the protein CSVEIPRQETYNEQFF.